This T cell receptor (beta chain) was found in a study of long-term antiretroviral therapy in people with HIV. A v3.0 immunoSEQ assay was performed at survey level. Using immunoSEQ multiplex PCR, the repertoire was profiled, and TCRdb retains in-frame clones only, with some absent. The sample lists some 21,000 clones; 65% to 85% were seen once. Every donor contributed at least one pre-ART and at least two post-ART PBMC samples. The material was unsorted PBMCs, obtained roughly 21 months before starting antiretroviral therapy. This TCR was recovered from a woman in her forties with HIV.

CDR3 DNA: TGCAGCGTTGAACCCCCCGACAGGGCCACCGGGGAGCTGTTTTTT. As protein: CSVEPPDRATGELFF. The chain carries TRBV29-1 and TRBJ2-2, with 7 bases identical to TRBD1. The CDR3 runs 15 residues. Per the germline V gene, CDR1 is SQVTM and CDR2 is ANQGSEA. Losses at the gene ends were 2 bases for V and 4 bases for J; bases not matched to a gene: 7.